The clone carrying this T cell receptor (beta chain) was detected once. The antigen is unknown. Generated by immunoSEQ multiplex PCR, the TCRdb table keeps only in-frame clones and is missing some. The top ten hold 0.35% to 0.5% of the sample, which has just over 60,000 clones, less than 80% seen once. Germline CDR1 reads SGDLS; CDR2 reads YYNGEE. Deletions cut 0 bases from V and 0 bases from J, with 12 bases between. There are 16 residues in the CDR3. The data were taken from a study of siplizumab effects on memory and regulatory T cells. Study results and caveats: Whether the proliferating Tregs (from siplizumab cultures) were suppressive was not confirmed.

This chain links TRBV9 with TRBJ1-1, with D uncertain. This clonotype was sampled from a human donor in good health. The sequenced material came from memory CD4+ T cells sorted from blood. The CDR3 reads CASSVDSPPMNTEAFF. The CDR3 bases are TGTGCCAGCAGCGTAGATAGTCCGCCCATGAACACTGAAGCTTTCTTT.